The sequence of this T cell receptor (beta chain) was determined in a study of T cells after yellow fever vaccination. Germline loops: CDR1 LGHNT, CDR2 FRNRAP. There are 12 residues in the CDR3. V gave up 5 bases and J gave up 10 bases, with 11 bases separating them. TCRdb re-derived calls from the 5' RACE reads in MiXCR, one entry per CDR3 protein. This table holds around 550,000 distinct CDR3 sequences, over 15% found once. V gene TRBV12-5 combines with J gene TRBJ2-2; D not resolved. The TCR comes from a man aged 30-40 years who received the YFV17D yellow fever vaccine. The sequencing used PBMCs, collected 15 days after the yellow fever booster vaccination. CDR3 region: CASGHDSAELFF. CDR3 nucleotide sequence: TGTGCTAGTGGTCATGACTCAGCGGAGCTGTTTTTT.